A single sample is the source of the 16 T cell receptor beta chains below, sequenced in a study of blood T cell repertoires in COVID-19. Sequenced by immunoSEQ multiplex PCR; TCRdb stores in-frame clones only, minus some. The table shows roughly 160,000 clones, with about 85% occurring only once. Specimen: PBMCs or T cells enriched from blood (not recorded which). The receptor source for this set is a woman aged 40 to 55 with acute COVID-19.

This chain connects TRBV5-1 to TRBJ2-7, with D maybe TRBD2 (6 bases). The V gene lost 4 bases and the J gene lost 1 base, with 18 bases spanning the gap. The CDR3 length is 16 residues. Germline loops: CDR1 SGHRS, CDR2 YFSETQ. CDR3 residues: CASSGGLGEPSYEQYF. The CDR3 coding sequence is TGCGCCAGCAGCGGAGGGCTGGGGGAGCCTTCCTACGAGCAGTACTTC.

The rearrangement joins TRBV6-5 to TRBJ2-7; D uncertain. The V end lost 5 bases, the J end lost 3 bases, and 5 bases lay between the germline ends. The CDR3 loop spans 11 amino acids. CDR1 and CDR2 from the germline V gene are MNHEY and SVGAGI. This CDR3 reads CASSNSYEQYF. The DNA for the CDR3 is TGTGCCAGCAGTAACAGCTACGAGCAGTACTTC.

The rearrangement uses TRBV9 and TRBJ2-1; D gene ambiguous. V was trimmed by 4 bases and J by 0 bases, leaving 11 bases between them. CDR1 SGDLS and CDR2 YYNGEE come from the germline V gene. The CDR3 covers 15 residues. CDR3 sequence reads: CASSTDFSSYNEQFF. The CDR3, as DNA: TGTGCCAGCAGCACCGACTTTAGCTCCTACAATGAGCAGTTCTTC.

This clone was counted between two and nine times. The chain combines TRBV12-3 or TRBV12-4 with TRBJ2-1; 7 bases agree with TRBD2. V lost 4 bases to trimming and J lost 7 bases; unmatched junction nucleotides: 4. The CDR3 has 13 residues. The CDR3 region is CASSWTRRNEQFF. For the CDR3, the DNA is TGTGCCAGCAGTTGGACTAGGCGGAATGAGCAGTTCTTC.

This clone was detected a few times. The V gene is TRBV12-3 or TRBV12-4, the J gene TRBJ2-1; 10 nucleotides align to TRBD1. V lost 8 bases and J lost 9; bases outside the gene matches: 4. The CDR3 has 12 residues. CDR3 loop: CASGTGAGEQFF. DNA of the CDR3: TGTGCCAGCGGGACAGGGGCTGGTGAGCAGTTCTTC.

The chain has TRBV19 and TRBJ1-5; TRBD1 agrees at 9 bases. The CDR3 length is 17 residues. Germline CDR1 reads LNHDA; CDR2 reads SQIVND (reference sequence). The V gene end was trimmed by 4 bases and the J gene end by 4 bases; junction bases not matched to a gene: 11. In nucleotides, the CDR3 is TGTGCCAGTAGTAAACGTCCGGGACAGGGTTCTAATCAGCCCCAGCATTTT. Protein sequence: CASSKRPGQGSNQPQHF.

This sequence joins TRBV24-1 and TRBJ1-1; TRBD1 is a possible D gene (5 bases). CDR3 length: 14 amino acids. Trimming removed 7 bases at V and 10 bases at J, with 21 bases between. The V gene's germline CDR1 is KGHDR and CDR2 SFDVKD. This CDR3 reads CATRAGPRVSRAFF. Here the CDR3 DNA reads TGTGCCACCAGGGCAGGGCCCCGGGTATCGCGAGCTTTCTTT.

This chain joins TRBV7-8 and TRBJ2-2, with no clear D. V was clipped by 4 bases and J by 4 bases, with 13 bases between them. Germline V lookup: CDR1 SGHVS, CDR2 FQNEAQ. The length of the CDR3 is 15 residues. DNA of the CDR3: TGTGCCAGCAGCTCCCTGGCGGTCGCCACCGGGGAGCTGTTTTTT. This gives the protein CASSSLAVATGELFF.

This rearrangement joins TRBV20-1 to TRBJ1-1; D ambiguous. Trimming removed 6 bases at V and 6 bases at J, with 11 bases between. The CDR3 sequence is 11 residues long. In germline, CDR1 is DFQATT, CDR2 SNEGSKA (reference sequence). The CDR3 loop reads CSALEGAEAFF. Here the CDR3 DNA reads TGCAGTGCCCTGGAGGGCGCTGAAGCTTTCTTT.

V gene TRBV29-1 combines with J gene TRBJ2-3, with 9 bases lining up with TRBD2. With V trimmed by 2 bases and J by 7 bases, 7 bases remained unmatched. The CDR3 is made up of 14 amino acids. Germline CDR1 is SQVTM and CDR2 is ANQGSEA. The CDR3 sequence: CSVERGRGGNTQYF. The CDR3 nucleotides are TGCAGCGTTGAACGCGGGAGGGGGGGAAATACGCAGTATTTT.

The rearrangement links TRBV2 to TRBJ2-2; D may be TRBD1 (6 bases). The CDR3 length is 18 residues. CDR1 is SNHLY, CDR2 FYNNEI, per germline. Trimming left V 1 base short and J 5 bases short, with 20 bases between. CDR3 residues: CASSEDSRGRGETGELFF. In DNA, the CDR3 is TGTGCCAGCAGTGAAGACTCAAGGGGCAGGGGCGAGACCGGGGAGCTGTTTTTT.

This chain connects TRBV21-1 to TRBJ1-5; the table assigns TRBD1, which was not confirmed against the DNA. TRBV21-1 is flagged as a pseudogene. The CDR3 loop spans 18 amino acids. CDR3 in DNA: TGTGCCAGCAGCAAAGATCACAGGGAAGTTAAAGGCAATCAGCCCCAGCATTTT. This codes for CASSKDHREVKGNQPQHF.

The CDR3 DNA follows: TGTGCCAGCTCACCGCAACTGGACACTGAAGCTTTCTTT. Its translation: CASSPQLDTEAFF. V usage is TRBV18 and J usage is TRBJ1-1; no clear D gene. CDR3 length equals 13 residues. Germline CDR1 KGHSH, CDR2 LQKENI. V gave up 3 bases and J gave up 3 bases, with 8 bases separating them.

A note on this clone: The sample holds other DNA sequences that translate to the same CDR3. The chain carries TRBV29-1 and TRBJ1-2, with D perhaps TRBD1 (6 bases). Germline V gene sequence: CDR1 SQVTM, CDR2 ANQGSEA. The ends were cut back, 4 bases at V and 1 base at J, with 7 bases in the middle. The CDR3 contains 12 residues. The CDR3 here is CSVGGGNYGYTF. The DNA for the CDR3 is TGCAGCGTTGGAGGGGGTAACTATGGCTACACCTTC.

The CDR3 region is CASSPGQGITEAFF. The CDR3 nucleotides read TGTGCCAGCTCACCGGGACAGGGGATCACTGAAGCTTTCTTT. The chain links TRBV18 to TRBJ1-1; 10 positions agree with TRBD1. Germline V gene lookup returns CDR1 KGHSH and CDR2 LQKENI. The V segment lost 3 bases and the J segment 4 bases; nucleotides outside the gene matches: 2. This CDR3 contains 14 residues.

The CDR3 here is CASSLRGTPNEKLFF. In nucleotides, the CDR3 is TGTGCCAGCAGTTTAAGGGGGACACCTAATGAAAAACTGTTTTTT. The chain recombines TRBV27 with TRBJ1-4; tentative D call: TRBD1 (6 bases). The CDR3 loop spans 15 amino acids. CDR1 is MNHEY and CDR2 is SMNVEV in the germline V gene (reference sequence). Trimming removed 2 bases at V and 3 bases at J, with 10 bases between.